One and the same sample provided the 3 T cell receptor beta chains below, sequenced in a study of human T cells and chemical hapten exposure (dated by TCRdb to the early 2020s). The label giving this sample's time point can be read as: patch test 2, 6 weeks after DPC sensitization. Interpreted using the paper, the treatment or condition label stands for: therapeutic diphenylcyclopropenone sensitization with weekly scalp DPC. Receptors were amplified or captured by RACE. The data were produced on a NextSeq 500. Using fastp trimming at Q25 and MiXCR clonotype assembly, TCRdb reanalyzed the public sequencing data and kept in-frame beta chains. Rows with a matching CDR3 protein are joined into one entry that keeps the most common DNA and genes. In this sample the table shows tens of thousands of distinct CDR3 sequences, around 7% of which occur a single time. In total, the top ten clones hold roughly 1.4% of the sample.

The source material was whole blood, sampled in connection with sensitization to the hapten diphenylcyclopropenone (DPC). The receptors shown here come from a young woman with alopecia areata. Some clones in this sample may be carry-over from other donors' samples.

This clonotype was counted ten times or more. The V call is TRBV30, the J call TRBJ1-5, with TRBD1 matching 9 bases. The CDR3 consists of 16 residues. V lost 2 bases to trimming and J lost 4 bases; unmatched junction nucleotides: 9. Looked up from germline, CDR1 is GTSNPN and CDR2 is SVGIG (reference sequence). CDR3 in DNA: TGTGCCTGGAGTACAGGGGGCTTTTTTGGAAATCAGCCCCAGCATTTT. This translates into CAWSTGGFFGNQPQHF.

This clonotype has a count of ten or more. V usage is TRBV2 and J usage is TRBJ2-3; 8 nucleotides align to TRBD1. Per germline, CDR1 SNHLY and CDR2 FYNNEI. This CDR3 has 16 amino acids. V dropped 6 bases and J dropped 4; count of bases not matched to a gene: 12. The CDR3 loop is CASSRGQIKAADTQYF. In nucleotides, the CDR3 is TGTGCCAGCAGCAGGGGGCAAATTAAAGCTGCAGATACGCAGTATTTT.

This clonotype appeared many times. This sequence joins TRBV20-1 and TRBJ1-5; no reliable D call. Trimming removed 1 base from V and 7 bases from J, with 8 bases in between. Germline V gene lookup returns CDR1 DFQATT and CDR2 SNEGSKA (reference sequence). This CDR3 has 12 residues. The CDR3 DNA reads as TGCAGTGCTAGAGTAAAAGGCCAGCCCCAGCATTTT. Amino acid sequence: CSARVKGQPQHF.